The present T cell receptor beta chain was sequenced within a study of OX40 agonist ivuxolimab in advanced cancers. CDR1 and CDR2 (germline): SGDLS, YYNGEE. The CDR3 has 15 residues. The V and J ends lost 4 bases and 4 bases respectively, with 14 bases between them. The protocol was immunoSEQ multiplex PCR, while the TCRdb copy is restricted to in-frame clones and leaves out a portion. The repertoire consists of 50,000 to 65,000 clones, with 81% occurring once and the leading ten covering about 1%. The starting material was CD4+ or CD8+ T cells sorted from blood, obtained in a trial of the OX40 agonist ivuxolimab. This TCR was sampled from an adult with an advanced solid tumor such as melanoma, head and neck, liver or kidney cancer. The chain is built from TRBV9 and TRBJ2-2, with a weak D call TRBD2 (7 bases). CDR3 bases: TGTGCCAGCAGCAGACCGGGGGGCAGCACCGGGGAGCTGTTTTTT. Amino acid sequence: CASSRPGGSTGELFF.